These 18 T cell receptor beta chains came from one sample sequenced in a study of CD8+ T cells in alopecia areata. Following extraction, RNA underwent reverse transcription to cDNA, which served as the sequencing template. Generated by immunoSEQ multiplex PCR, the TCRdb table keeps only in-frame clones and is missing some. The top ten hold about 2.6% of the sample, which has fewer than 250,000 clones, roughly 40% seen once. The sample's treatment: oral pan-JAK inhibitor, 5-10 mg twice daily. The sequences come from CD4+ T cells sorted from blood, collected at approximately week 37, from a patient treated with tofacitinib. These receptors originate from a human donor with alopecia areata.

J is TRBJ1-2 and V is TRBV7-9; weak D call: TRBD1 (5 bases). Trimming removed 5 bases at V and 8 bases at J, with 15 bases between. Germline CDR1 is SEHNR and CDR2 is FQNEAQ (reference sequence). The CDR3 has 13 amino acids. The CDR3 reads CASSDEAGRGYTF. The CDR3 DNA sequence: TGTGCCAGCAGCGACGAGGCAGGGAGAGGCTACACCTTC.

The V call is TRBV19, the J call TRBJ2-2; D is uncertain. Trimming removed 10 bases at V and 6 bases at J, with 12 bases between. The germline CDR1 and CDR2 sequences are LNHDA and SQIVND (reference sequence). The CDR3 runs 12 residues. The CDR3 loop reads CAIPLGPGELFF. In nucleotides, the CDR3 is TGTGCCATTCCCCTAGGTCCCGGGGAGCTGTTTTTT.

This clone was seen only a few times. J is TRBJ1-1 and V is TRBV29-1; D not resolved. The CDR3 has 14 amino acids. From germline, CDR1 is SQVTM and CDR2 ANQGSEA. V was shortened by 4 bases and J by 4 bases, with 16 bases between the two germline ends. This CDR3 is CSVVRAARSTEAFF. The CDR3 DNA sequence: TGCAGCGTTGTACGGGCAGCCCGGTCCACTGAAGCTTTCTTT.

This clone has just a few counts. CDR3 sequence (DNA): TGTGCCAGCAGCGCGACAGGGCCCAACAATGAGCAGTTCTTC. As protein: CASSATGPNNEQFF. The chain is built from TRBV7-3 and TRBJ2-1; the match to TRBD1 covers 7 bases. This CDR3 has 14 residues. Germline assignment: CDR1 SGHTA and CDR2 FQGTGA. Germline trimming cut 5 bases from V and 5 bases from J; bases unmatched to any gene: 6.

The chain is built from TRBV28 and TRBJ2-1; D gene ambiguous. This CDR3 region has 11 residues. Germline CDR1 is MDHEN and CDR2 is SYDVKM. V lost 2 bases, J lost 9 bases, and 5 bases lay in between. The chain's CDR3 is CASSLKVEQFF. CDR3 DNA: TGTGCCAGCAGTTTAAAGGTTGAGCAGTTCTTC.

The chain recombines TRBV18 with TRBJ2-1; D not certain. Germline CDR1 reads KGHSH; CDR2 reads LQKENI. The CDR3 consists of 14 residues. V lost 2 bases and J 3 bases, leaving 8 bases between the germline ends. The DNA for the CDR3 is TGTGCCAGCTCACCATCGACTTACTACAATGAGCAGTTCTTC. This sequence encodes CASSPSTYYNEQFF. The full variable domain, rest sourced from reference TRBV18 and TRBJ2-1, is NAGVMQNPRHLVRRRGQEARLRCSPMKGHSHVYWYRQLPEEGLKFMVYLQKENIIDESGMPKERFSAEFPKEGPSILRIQQVVRGDSAAYFCASSPSTYYNEQFFGPGTRLTVL.

The chain is built from TRBV5-6 and TRBJ2-7; D is ambiguous. The CDR3 is 12 residues long. V lost 4 bases and J lost 7, with 12 bases in between. CDR1 is SGHDT, CDR2 YYEEEE, per germline. DNA for the CDR3: TGTGCCAGCAGCCGGACGGATTGGGAGCAGTACTTC. It is translated as CASSRTDWEQYF. The full variable domain, in which reference TRBV5-6 and TRBJ2-7 provide the parts outside the CDR3, is DAGVTQSPTHLIKTRGQQVTLRCSPKSGHDTVSWYQQALGQGPQFIFQYYEEEERQRGNFPDRFSGHQFPNYSSELNVNALLLGDSALYLCASSRTDWEQYFGPGTRLTVT.

The V call is TRBV28, the J call TRBJ2-7; 7 nucleotides line up with TRBD1. The CDR3 is made up of 14 amino acids. The ends lost 2 bases at V and 6 bases at J; junction bases unmatched: 7. In germline, CDR1 is MDHEN, CDR2 SYDVKM. CDR3 nucleotides: TGTGCCAGCAGTTTACCAGGGGGATCTGGCGAGCAGTACTTC. This sequence encodes CASSLPGGSGEQYF.

V gene TRBV29-1 combines with J gene TRBJ2-2; 15 bases fit TRBD2. The germline gives CDR1 SQVTM, CDR2 ANQGSEA. V gave up 4 bases and J gave up 7 bases; unmatched junction bases: 7. This CDR3 is 16 amino acids long. Here the CDR3 reads CSVAGLAGGLGGELFF. The CDR3 DNA follows: TGCAGCGTTGCGGGACTAGCGGGAGGTCTAGGCGGGGAGCTGTTTTTT.

At least ten counts were recorded for this clone. CDR3 residues: CASSQVLFSYEQYF. The DNA of the CDR3 is TGTGCCAGCAGCCAAGTACTTTTCTCCTACGAGCAGTACTTC. The chain uses TRBV4-2 and TRBJ2-7; D is ambiguous. CDR1 is LGHNA and CDR2 is YNFKEQ in the germline V gene. This CDR3 has 14 amino acids. The V and J ends lost 1 base and 0 bases respectively, with 7 bases between them.

The gene calls are TRBV7-2 and TRBJ1-2, with D maybe TRBD1 (5 bases). V lost 1 base to trimming and J lost 7 bases, with 13 bases between them. Germline CDR1 and CDR2: SGHTA and FQGNSA. This CDR3 contains 14 residues. The CDR3 nucleotides are TGTGCCAGCAGCTTAGGCGGCAGGGTAATTGGCTACACCTTC. Protein: CASSLGGRVIGYTF. Full variable domain (remainder filled in from reference TRBV7-2 and TRBJ1-2): GAGVSQSPSNKVTEKGKDVELRCDPISGHTALYWYRQSLGQGLEFLIYFQGNSAPDKSGLPSDRFSAERTGGSVSTLTIQRTQQEDSAVYLCASSLGGRVIGYTFGSGTRLTVV.

The chain joins TRBV4-2 to TRBJ1-2; D is unresolved. Germline V gene data show CDR1 as LGHNA and CDR2 as YNFKEQ. CDR3 length: 16 residues. V was trimmed by 4 bases and J by 3 bases, leaving 18 bases between them. The CDR3 here is CASSPVPTSLDYGYTF. CDR3 coding DNA: TGTGCCAGCAGCCCCGTACCCACCTCCCTTGACTATGGCTACACCTTC.

The chain employs TRBV4-1 and TRBJ2-3; 7 bases map to TRBD2. The V and J ends lost 1 base and 3 bases, in that order; junction bases with no gene match: 7. Germline V gene data show CDR1 as MGHRA and CDR2 as YSYEKL. The CDR3 loop spans 16 amino acids. CDR3 amino acids: CASSQGSGGWTDTQYF. The CDR3 DNA is TGCGCCAGCAGCCAAGGATCGGGAGGTTGGACAGATACGCAGTATTTT.

The CDR3 sequence: CASSYIEDSEAFF. CDR3 DNA sequence: TGTGCCAGCAGTTACATTGAGGACAGCGAAGCTTTCTTT. The V gene is TRBV6-6, the J gene TRBJ1-1; tentatively, D is TRBD1 (6 bases). The V end was cut by 2 bases, the J end by 8 bases, with 12 bases between. The CDR3 runs to 13 residues. Germline V gene sequence: CDR1 MNHNY, CDR2 SVGAGI (reference sequence).

The rearrangement uses TRBV11-2 and TRBJ1-1; D possibly corresponds to TRBD1 (5 bases). V was trimmed by 2 bases and J by 2 bases, leaving 12 bases between them. The CDR3 contains 15 residues. Germline CDR1 is SGHAT and CDR2 is FQNNGV. The CDR3, as DNA: TGTGCCAGCAGCTTAACGCAGGGCATCAACACTGAAGCTTTCTTT. Translated, it gives CASSLTQGINTEAFF.

The chain uses TRBV29-1 and TRBJ1-4, with D possibly being TRBD1 (6 bases). CDR1 and CDR2 from the germline V gene are SQVTM and ANQGSEA. The CDR3 has 12 amino acids. Trimming cost V 6 bases and J 6 bases, with 11 bases left between them. CDR3 amino acids: CSVPGADEKLFF. In nucleotides, the CDR3 is TGCAGCGTACCGGGGGCGGATGAAAAACTGTTTTTT.

This clone was observed a handful of times. The chain combines TRBV28 with TRBJ2-7; either TRBD1 or TRBD2 may fit D (6 bases each). This CDR3 spans 18 amino acids. Germline V gene data show CDR1 as MDHEN and CDR2 as SYDVKM. Trimming removed 2 bases at V and 0 bases at J, with 20 bases between. In nucleotides, the CDR3 is TGTGCCAGCAGTTTACCGGGGGCGAATCCCACAAGCTCCTACGAGCAGTACTTC. Protein product: CASSLPGANPTSSYEQYF.

The gene calls are TRBV6-5 and TRBJ1-1; TRBD1 is a possible D gene (6 bases). Trimming took 6 bases from V and 4 from J, leaving 18 bases between them. Germline CDR1 reads MNHEY; CDR2 reads SVGAGI. The CDR3 has 15 amino acids. CDR3 amino acids: CASRRQAGGSTEAFF. The CDR3 bases are TGTGCCAGCAGAAGACAGGCTGGAGGTTCCACTGAAGCTTTCTTT.